One sample yielded the 26 T cell receptor beta chains listed below, sequenced in a study of post-analysis software for immune sequencing data. Study results and limitations: Relative to controls, patients had a few TRBV segments at higher frequency, with TRBV5-6, TRBV5-1 and TRBV20-1 among these.

Every TCR beta cDNA library bore unique molecular identifiers. MiXCR, applied by TCRdb to the PCR reads, yields one record per CDR3 protein. Of some 700,000 distinct CDR3 sequences in the sample, approximately 60% were seen once. These receptors are not linked to any known antigen. The sequencing input was blood. These receptors were collected from a girl between 2 and 10 years old with multiple sclerosis.

The chain combines TRBV4-3 with TRBJ1-2; tentative D call: TRBD1 (5 bases). This CDR3 has 17 residues. The germline V gene has CDR1 LGHNA and CDR2 YSLEER. V lost 1 base to trimming and J lost 5 bases, with 20 bases between them. The CDR3 region is CASSQVGLATTTYGYTF. In DNA form, the CDR3 reads TGCGCCAGCAGCCAAGTGGGACTAGCGACGACTACTTATGGCTACACCTTC.

The chain is built from TRBV15 and TRBJ2-3, with 9 bases identical to TRBD2. CDR1 and CDR2 (germline): LNHNV, YYDKDF (reference sequence). Trimming removed 5 bases from V and 2 bases from J; junction bases left unmatched: 8. The length of the CDR3 is 16 residues. CDR3 amino acids: CATSGRLAVLTDTQYF. CDR3 coding DNA: TGTGCCACCAGCGGGAGACTAGCGGTTCTCACAGATACGCAGTATTTT.

The genes are TRBV5-4 and TRBJ2-1; TRBD2 matches at 13 bases. The CDR3 totals 20 residues. CDR1 SGHNT and CDR2 YYREEE come from the germline V gene (reference sequence). Losses at the gene ends were 0 bases for V and 0 bases for J; bases not matched to a gene: 9. CDR3 nucleotides: TGTGCCAGCAGCTTGGCCCGACTAGCGGGAGGACTTAGCTCCTACAATGAGCAGTTCTTC. It is translated as CASSLARLAGGLSSYNEQFF.

The chain uses TRBV4-1 and TRBJ1-2, with D uncertain. The CDR3 has 15 residues. Between the trimmed V and J ends, which lost 0 bases and 6 bases, there was a span of 14 bases. Germline CDR1 MGHRA, CDR2 YSYEKL. The CDR3 nucleotides are TGCGCCAGCAGCCAAGAGTATACAGCAATGGATGGCTACACCTTC. It yields the protein CASSQEYTAMDGYTF.

There are a few counts of this clonotype. The chain uses TRBV5-1 and TRBJ2-1; tentative D call: TRBD1 (5 bases). In germline, CDR1 is SGHRS, CDR2 YFSETQ. CDR3 length: 15 amino acids. Trimming took 3 bases from V and 1 from J, leaving 11 bases between them. CDR3 residues: CASSSQGRSYNEQFF. The CDR3 DNA follows: TGCGCCAGCAGCTCCCAGGGAAGGTCCTACAATGAGCAGTTCTTC. Looking up the rest from reference TRBV5-1 and TRBJ2-1 gives the full variable domain: KAGVTQTPRYLIKTRGQQVTLSCSPISGHRSVSWYQQTPGQGLQFLFEYFSETQRNKGNFPGRFSGRQFSNSRSEMNVSTLELGDSALYLCASSSQGRSYNEQFFGPGTRLTVL.

The V gene is TRBV7-8, the J gene TRBJ2-1; unclear D gene. The CDR3 is 14 residues long. Germline V gene data show CDR1 as SGHVS and CDR2 as FQNEAQ. V dropped 5 bases and J dropped 9 bases, with 17 bases sitting between them. The CDR3 is CASSRAHEIGEQFF. The DNA of the CDR3 is TGTGCCAGCAGCCGTGCCCACGAAATAGGTGAGCAGTTCTTC.

The rearrangement links TRBV7-9 to TRBJ2-3; 8 bases are shared with TRBD2. V lost 4 bases to trimming and J lost 0 bases; unmatched junction nucleotides: 6. Germline V gene sequence: CDR1 SEHNR, CDR2 FQNEAQ (reference sequence). CDR3 length: 16 residues. For the CDR3, the DNA is TGTGCCAGCAGCTCACGGGGGGGCCGGAGCACAGATACGCAGTATTTT. This codes for CASSSRGGRSTDTQYF. Combining the CDR3 with reference TRBV7-9 and TRBJ2-3 gives the whole variable domain DTGVSQNPRHKITKRGQNVTFRCDPISEHNRLYWYRQTLGQGPEFLTYFQNEAQLEKSRLLSDRFSAERPKGSFSTLEIQRTEQGDSAMYLCASSSRGGRSTDTQYFGPGTRLTVL.

This clonotype was recorded a few times. This chain links TRBV6-2 or TRBV6-3 with TRBJ2-5; D may be TRBD2 (5 bases). Germline V lookup: CDR1 MNHEY, CDR2 SVGEGT. This CDR3 spans 14 amino acids. Trimming pared 5 bases from V and 1 base from J, leaving 11 bases between. The CDR3 DNA reads as TGTGCCAGCAGTGAAGTCCGGGGCCAAGAGACCCAGTACTTC. Translated: CASSEVRGQETQYF.

The chain links TRBV4-3 to TRBJ2-1, with 7 nucleotides matching TRBD1. The CDR3 runs to 16 residues. CDR1 is LGHNA and CDR2 is YSLEER in the germline V gene. The V segment lost 0 bases and the J segment 2 bases; nucleotides outside the gene matches: 4. CDR3 nucleotides: TGCGCCAGCAGCCAAGATTCAGGGACAGCCTACAATGAGCAGTTCTTC. Its translation is CASSQDSGTAYNEQFF.

This clonotype was counted between two and nine times. This chain connects TRBV4-1 to TRBJ2-7; 7 bases map to TRBD1. With V trimmed by 3 bases and J by 3 bases, 8 bases remained unmatched. From germline, CDR1 is MGHRA and CDR2 YSYEKL. The CDR3 spans 15 residues. CDR3 amino acids: CASSQTTGSGYEQYF. In DNA, the CDR3 is TGCGCCAGCAGCCAGACGACAGGGAGCGGCTACGAGCAGTACTTC.

Comment on this clonotype: An end of the junction does not agree with germline; a read error may underlie this. The gene calls are TRBV5-1 and TRBJ2-4; TRBD1 or TRBD2 may be the D gene (5 bases each). Germline lookup yields CDR1 SGHRS and CDR2 YFSETQ. CDR3 length: 16 amino acids. The CDR3 protein is CTSSPGGELAKNIQYF. CDR3 DNA: TGCACCAGCAGCCCTGGGGGTGAACTAGCCAAAAACATTCAGTACTTC. Full variable domain (rest looked up from reference TRBV5-1 and TRBJ2-4): KAGVTQTPRYLIKTRGQQVTLSCSPISGHRSVSWYQQTPGQGLQFLFEYFSETQRNKGNFPGRFSGRQFSNSRSEMNVSTLELGDSALYLCTSSPGGELAKNIQYFGAGTRLSVL.

The J gene is TRBJ2-7, the V gene TRBV6-2 or TRBV6-3; perhaps TRBD2 as D (5 bases). The germline gives CDR1 MNHEY, CDR2 SVGEGT. V dropped 5 bases and J dropped 2 bases, with 13 bases sitting between them. This CDR3 spans 14 amino acids. CDR3 nucleotides: TGTGCCAGCAGTCCCGGACTCCACGCCTACGAGCAGTACTTC. Protein product: CASSPGLHAYEQYF.

The V gene is TRBV6-6, the J gene TRBJ2-1; no clear D. The CDR3 spans 12 residues. V lost 6 bases to trimming and J lost 8 bases, with 11 bases between them. Germline CDR1 MNHNY, CDR2 SVGAGI (reference sequence). The CDR3 DNA reads as TGTGCCAGCAGCGAACCTCTGGATGAGCAGTTCTTC. Translation: CASSEPLDEQFF.

The V call is TRBV10-3, the J call TRBJ1-2; 12 bases fit TRBD1. Germline V CDR1 and CDR2: ENHRY, SYGVKD. There are 14 residues in the CDR3. Unmatched junction bases numbered 7, after V lost 6 bases and J lost 8 bases. In DNA, the CDR3 is TGTGCCATCAGCGGGACAGGGGGCGCGGGAGGCTACACCTTC. Translating gives CAISGTGGAGGYTF.

The J gene is TRBJ2-4, the V gene TRBV13, with D tentatively TRBD1 (5 bases). Deletions cut 5 bases from V and 10 bases from J, with 15 bases between. Germline-derived CDR1 and CDR2 are PRHDT and FYEKMQ (reference sequence). The CDR3 covers 13 residues. The DNA for the CDR3 is TGTGCCAGCAGCGAAACGACAGTGACAATTCAGTACTTC. Amino acids: CASSETTVTIQYF.

The V gene is TRBV15, the J gene TRBJ1-2, with no clear D. With 5 bases removed from V and 5 bases from J, the gap between germline ends came to 15 bases. In germline, CDR1 is LNHNV, CDR2 YYDKDF (reference sequence). CDR3 length: 14 residues. The CDR3: CATSRRLAEYGYTF. The CDR3 DNA is TGTGCCACCAGCCGTCGACTGGCGGAATATGGCTACACCTTC.

In its sample, this clonotype was seen a few times. The rearrangement uses TRBV20-1 and TRBJ1-5, with 9 bases aligning to TRBD1. With 4 bases clipped from V and 0 bases from J, the junction kept 10 bases outside the gene matches. CDR3 length: 17 amino acids. Germline V gives CDR1 DFQATT, CDR2 SNEGSKA (reference sequence). The CDR3 region has the DNA TGCAGTGCTATCGGCCCTGACAGGGGGTCTAGCAATCAGCCCCAGCATTTT. This encodes CSAIGPDRGSSNQPQHF.

This clonotype appeared a single time. The chain uses TRBV28 and TRBJ2-4; D gene ambiguous. The closer fit of TRBJ2-7 to the DNA end suggests the J call may be wrong. This CDR3 is 14 amino acids long. In germline, CDR1 is MDHEN, CDR2 SYDVKM. Here the CDR3 reads CASSFPGITYEQYF. Written as DNA, the CDR3 is TGTGCCAGCAGTTTCCCAGGTATAACCTACGAGCAGTACTTC.

The V and J genes are TRBV5-1 and TRBJ2-3, with 10 bases aligning to TRBD2. CDR1 is SGHRS, CDR2 YFSETQ, per germline. V trimming: 4 bases; J trimming: 1 base; junction bases outside the gene matches: 12. The CDR3 spans 18 residues. CDR3 bases: TGCGCCAGCAGCGGTGGACCAGCGGGAGGGAGAGGCACAGATACGCAGTATTTT. Amino acids: CASSGGPAGGRGTDTQYF.

V is TRBV7-8 and J is TRBJ2-7, with TRBD2 matching 9 bases. J lost 2 bases, V lost 2 bases, and 10 bases had no gene match. The CDR3 is made up of 17 amino acids. CDR1 is SGHVS and CDR2 is FQNEAQ in the germline V gene. CDR3 sequence reads: CASSLSQRAGGTYEQYF. Written as DNA, the CDR3 is TGTGCCAGCAGCTTATCACAGCGAGCGGGAGGTACCTACGAGCAGTACTTC. The full variable domain, rest sourced from reference TRBV7-8 and TRBJ2-7, is GAGVSQSPRYKVAKRGQDVALRCDPISGHVSLFWYQQALGQGPEFLTYFQNEAQLDKSGLPSDRFFAERPEGSVSTLKIQRTQQEDSAVYLCASSLSQRAGGTYEQYFGPGTRLTVT.

This clonotype was counted only a few times. The chain has TRBV30 and TRBJ2-2, with D maybe TRBD2 (5 bases). The CDR3 totals 14 residues. The V gene's germline CDR1 is GTSNPN and CDR2 SVGIG (reference sequence). The V gene lost 1 base and the J gene lost 4 bases, with 10 bases spanning the gap. The CDR3: CAWSDLGGTGELFF. The CDR3 nucleotides read TGTGCCTGGAGTGACCTCGGAGGCACCGGGGAGCTGTTTTTT.

This clonotype showed up just once. This chain uses TRBV4-3 with TRBJ1-2, with TRBD1 as a possible D gene (6 bases). V lost 1 base and J 4 bases, leaving 13 bases between the germline ends. The CDR3 spans 15 residues. In germline, CDR1 is LGHNA, CDR2 YSLEER. CDR3 protein: CASSQGVQGTYGYTF. The CDR3 DNA sequence: TGCGCCAGCAGCCAAGGGGTCCAGGGGACCTATGGCTACACCTTC.

The rearrangement links TRBV4-2 to TRBJ1-4; perhaps TRBD1 as D (5 bases). The length of the CDR3 is 15 residues. Trimming shortened V by 4 bases and J by 8 bases, and 17 bases separated the two germline ends. Germline V lookup: CDR1 LGHNA, CDR2 YNFKEQ. CDR3 sequence (DNA): TGTGCCAGCAGCCCGGCAGAGGGGACTTCCGAAAAACTGTTTTTT. Translating gives CASSPAEGTSEKLFF.

The chain has TRBV12-3 or TRBV12-4 and TRBJ2-2, with 12 bases fitting TRBD2. The CDR3 runs 17 residues. V shed 6 bases and J 4 bases; nucleotides not matched to a gene: 9. The CDR3 region is CASRPVGLAGTTGELFF. The CDR3 nucleotides read TGTGCCAGCAGACCCGTCGGACTAGCGGGAACCACCGGGGAGCTGTTTTTT.

J is TRBJ1-5 and V is TRBV29-1, with D possibly being TRBD1 (5 bases). The CDR3 covers 15 residues. Per germline, CDR1 SQVTM and CDR2 ANQGSEA. V shed 7 bases and J shed 2 bases, with 18 bases lying between them. CDR3 sequence: CSATETASGNQPQHF. The DNA of the CDR3 is TGCAGCGCCACAGAGACAGCTTCCGGCAATCAGCCCCAGCATTTT.

With respect to this clonotype: At one boundary the junction diverges from the germline segment, which might be a read error. This chain connects TRBV25-1 to TRBJ2-3; D remains ambiguous. The CDR3 length is 15 residues. CDR1 and CDR2 (germline): MGHDK, SYGVNS. The CDR3 spells CARSEFVASTDTQYF. As DNA, the CDR3 is TGTGCCCGCAGTGAATTCGTGGCTAGCACAGATACGCAGTATTTT. Full variable domain (rest looked up from reference TRBV25-1 and TRBJ2-3): EADIYQTPRYLVIGTGKKITLECSQTMGHDKMYWYQQDPGMELHLIHYSYGVNSTEKGDLSSESTVSRIRTEHFPLTLESARPSHTSQYLCARSEFVASTDTQYFGPGTRLTVL.